The sequence of this T cell receptor beta chain was determined in a study of blood T cell repertoires in COVID-19. The overall study: Sites across the United States, Italy and Spain contributed samples from acute and convalescent COVID-19. Nucleic acid was either cDNA or gDNA, and it came from T cells, B-cell-depleted T cells, or PBMCs.

This CDR3 spans 15 amino acids. Germline assignment: CDR1 SGHAT and CDR2 FQNNGV. J was trimmed by 9 bases and V by 5 bases; bases with no gene match: 10. How the authors handled the data: Amplification from reference gene primers served as the basis for estimated nucleated cell counts. Measured with immunoSEQ multiplex PCR; TCRdb has only the in-frame clones, and not every one. Clonal size and the V and J genes are those of that table, whereas D and trimming came from the DNA. Here the sample spans about 250,000 clones, about 80% being singletons. J is TRBJ2-7 and V is TRBV11-2; 13 nucleotides match TRBD2. This TCR was recovered from a man older than 75 with acute or convalescent COVID-19. Specimen: peripheral blood. The CDR3 here is CASSEAGLAGERQYF. DNA for the CDR3: TGTGCCAGCAGCGAAGCCGGACTAGCGGGAGAACGGCAGTACTTC.